This T cell receptor beta chain emerged from a study of T-cell memory formation after mild COVID-19. Regarding the study as a whole: Some clones that responded turned up in pre-infection memory, which suggests that cross-reactive memory joined in.

The V end lost 5 bases, the J end lost 6 bases, and 8 bases lay between the germline ends. Germline V CDR1 and CDR2: SGHNT, YYREEE (reference sequence). The length of the CDR3 is 12 residues. Using its own MiXCR run on the 5' RACE reads, TCRdb lists one record per CDR3 protein. This sample yields 300,000 to 400,000 distinct CDR3 sequences, of which 28% are seen a single time; approximately 13% belongs to the top ten. Concerning this clonotype itself: Antigen specificity is unknown.

Sequencing was done on a sample of PBMCs or a T cell subset sorted from them (not recorded which). This sequence was found in an adult woman who had mild COVID-19 (a few samples of this study predate the infection). Cell type and time point are not known. The chain is built from TRBV5-4 and TRBJ2-2, with TRBD2 as a possible D gene (5 bases). CDR3 bases: TGTGCCAGCAGAGCGGTGTCCGGGGAGCTGTTTTTT. Its protein is CASRAVSGELFF. Drawing the rest from reference TRBV5-4 and TRBJ2-2, the complete variable domain is ETGVTQSPTHLIKTRGQQVTLRCSSQSGHNTVSWYQQALGQGPQFIFQYYREEENGRGNFPPRFSGLQFPNYSSELNVNALELDDSALYLCASRAVSGELFFGEGSRLTVL.